A selection of T cell receptor beta chains follows, all from one sample in a study of regulatory T cells in long-lasting Graves disease. TCRdb processed the multiplex PCR reads anew with MiXCR; each CDR3 protein has one entry. The data show over 450,000 distinct CDR3 sequences, about a fifth seen once. The specimen was peripheral blood mononuclear cells (PBMCs), collected when the disease was refractory, from a patient treated with antithyroid drugs. Receptor source: a female donor with Graves disease. Both conserved end residues are part of each CDR3. Each record gives: J gene, V gene, D gene, clone size, CDR3 protein, CDR3 DNA. A D gene is named only where the DNA matches it firmly. Clone size is shown for a subset of rows, as once, few, many or a class of expanded clone.

TRBJ2-5 TRBV7-2 TRBD2 many CASRQSGSETQYF TGTGCCAGCAGACAAAGCGGGAGTGAGACCCAGTACTTC
TRBJ2-5 TRBV29-1 . . CSQSLGMGETQYF TGCAGCCAAAGTCTGGGGATGGGAGAGACCCAGTACTTC
TRBJ2-1 TRBV6-2/TRBV6-3 TRBD2 . CATLQPGLAGASSYNEQFF TGTGCCACCCTCCAGCCGGGACTAGCGGGAGCGAGCTCCTACAATGAGCAGTTCTTC
TRBJ1-4 TRBV29-1 . . CSVDRRGANEKLFF TGCAGCGTTGACAGACGGGGGGCTAATGAAAAACTGTTTTTT
TRBJ1-5 TRBV30 . . CAWSVRGDSQPQHF TGTGCCTGGAGTGTACGAGGGGATAGTCAGCCCCAGCATTTT
TRBJ2-2 TRBV7-9 TRBD1 . CASSSGTGWSGELFF TGTGCCAGCAGCTCCGGGACAGGGTGGTCCGGGGAGCTGTTTTTT
TRBJ1-1 TRBV24-1 . many CATSDSRIGDTEAFF TGTGCCACCAGTGATTCAAGGATAGGGGACACTGAAGCTTTCTTT
TRBJ2-6 TRBV24-1 . . CATQPRFASGANVLTF TGTGCCACCCAGCCCCGGTTCGCGTCCGGGGCCAACGTCCTGACTTTC
TRBJ2-7 TRBV28 TRBD1 few CASSYETGIFEQYF TGTGCCAGCAGTTACGAGACAGGGATCTTCGAGCAGTACTTC
TRBJ1-2 TRBV28 TRBD1 many CASRKWTGGAQDGYTF TGTGCCAGCAGAAAATGGACAGGGGGCGCTCAGGATGGCTACACCTTC
TRBJ1-2 TRBV2 . many CASRGLRANYGYTF TGTGCCAGCAGGGGACTTAGAGCTAACTATGGCTACACCTTC
TRBJ2-7 TRBV28 . many CASSFLAYEQYF TGTGCCAGCAGTTTTTTAGCCTACGAGCAGTACTTC
TRBJ1-1 TRBV28 . many CASRETEDTEAFF TGTGCCAGCAGGGAAACAGAGGACACTGAAGCTTTCTTT
TRBJ1-2 TRBV28 . many CASSNGQLYGYTF TGTGCCAGCAGTAACGGACAGCTGTATGGCTACACCTTC
TRBJ1-2 TRBV19 . many CASSSMGRLEYGYTF TGTGCCAGTAGTAGTATGGGAAGGTTGGAATATGGCTACACCTTC
TRBJ2-1 TRBV5-1 TRBD2 . CASSLSLAGALTYNEQFF TGCGCCAGCAGCTTGAGCCTAGCGGGAGCACTAACCTACAATGAGCAGTTCTTC
TRBJ1-2 TRBV11-2 . many CASSPPGQIYGYTF TGTGCCAGCAGCCCCCCGGGGCAGATCTATGGCTACACCTTC
TRBJ1-5 TRBV3-1 TRBD1 few CASSQGTGLSQPQHF TGTGCCAGCAGCCAAGGGACAGGGCTCTCTCAGCCCCAGCATTTT
TRBJ1-1 TRBV7-2 . . CASRISLNTEAFF TGTGCCAGCAGGATTTCTTTGAACACTGAAGCTTTCTTT
TRBJ1-1 TRBV7-6 . many CASSLLGRGMNTEAFF TGTGCCAGCAGCTTATTGGGGCGGGGGATGAACACTGAAGCTTTCTTT
TRBJ2-7 TRBV2 TRBD1 many CATLPDRSSYEQYF TGTGCCACCCTACCGGACAGGTCCTCCTACGAGCAGTACTTC
TRBJ1-1 TRBV5-1 TRBD1 . CASTVQGAGDTEAFF TGCGCCAGCACCGTACAGGGGGCCGGGGACACTGAAGCTTTCTTT
TRBJ2-7 TRBV20-1 . few CSLLSQGKHEQYF TGCAGTCTTCTTAGTCAGGGAAAGCACGAGCAGTACTTC
TRBJ1-1 TRBV20-1 . . CSARGPGQFYSAFF TGCAGTGCTAGAGGACCCGGACAGTTTTATTCGGCTTTCTTT
TRBJ1-1 TRBV11-2 . many CASSLAGRTEAFF TGTGCCAGCAGCTTAGCGGGTCGGACTGAAGCTTTCTTT
TRBJ2-4 TRBV5-1 . few CASRLLDSLRDIQYF TGCGCCAGCAGACTGCTGGACTCCCTACGGGACATTCAGTACTTC
TRBJ2-7 TRBV6-1 TRBD1 few CASSGIRRDRGYEQYF TGTGCCAGCAGTGGAATTCGTAGGGACAGGGGCTACGAGCAGTACTTC
TRBJ1-1 TRBV19 . . CASSIRTPGNTEAFF TGTGCCAGTAGTATAAGGACACCCGGGAACACTGAAGCTTTCTTT
TRBJ1-1 TRBV20-1 . few CSATRGAGGTEAFF TGCAGTGCCACCCGGGGGGCGGGGGGAACTGAAGCTTTCTTT
TRBJ1-6 TRBV5-1 . . CASSLGPAYNSPLHF TGCGCCAGCAGCTTGGGGCCTGCCTATAATTCACCCCTCCACTTT
TRBJ2-7 TRBV5-1 TRBD2 . CASSIWTSGAYEQYF TGCGCCAGCAGCATCTGGACTAGCGGGGCCTACGAGCAGTACTTC
TRBJ2-2 TRBV28 TRBD2 many CASETPGLPGELFF TGTGCCAGCGAGACCCCGGGACTACCCGGGGAGCTGTTTTTT
TRBJ1-1 TRBV6-1 TRBD1 . CASTGTGDTEAFF TGTGCCAGCACCGGGACAGGGGATACTGAAGCTTTCTTT
TRBJ1-1 TRBV5-6 . few CASSLDMGAEAFF TGTGCCAGCAGCTTGGACATGGGCGCTGAAGCTTTCTTT
TRBJ2-7 TRBV10-1 . . CASSESRGLVIDEQYF TGCGCCAGCAGTGAGTCCAGGGGCCTGGTCATCGACGAGCAGTACTTC
TRBJ1-1 TRBV28 . many CASSLIVPDTEAFF TGTGCCAGCAGCCTAATAGTGCCTGACACTGAAGCTTTCTTT
TRBJ1-1 TRBV5-6 TRBD1 . CASSLHPGQGVEAFF TGTGCCAGCAGCTTACACCCGGGACAGGGAGTTGAAGCTTTCTTT